Below, one T cell receptor (beta chain) is given with its context. The antigen it recognizes is unknown. The sample holds no much larger clone one base away, and base qualities are not on file. The record originates from a study of T cell repertoires in cytomegalovirus infection (dated by TCRdb to the late 2010s). Background for the entire study: Recently identified HLA-C-restricted CMV epitopes, whose presentation resists viral immunomodulation, were targeted by peptide stimulations together with well-studied HLA-B-restricted epitopes. Because public TCR beta signatures pointed to carriage of CMV infection together with the matching HLA type, the HLA type of each donor mattered for the analysis. Overall study results and their limits: The ex vivo response was dominated by HLA-C-restricted CMV-specific TCR beta clonotypes, and the single most frequent clonotype in two of eight donors was supplied by these HLA-C-restricted clonotypes. Carriers of CMV infection plus the relevant HLA type were discriminated by the cumulative frequency of public TCR beta family members in the study cohort and in an independent roughly 340-donor cohort.

According to the study, the label for this sample's treatment or condition signals: in vitro stimulation with specific CMV peptide epitopes to enrich CMV-specific T cells. Sequencing instrument: Illumina HiSeq 1500. The raw public reads went through TCRdb reprocessing: fastp at Q25, MiXCR clone calling, in-frame beta chains kept. Each entry merges the rows of one CDR3 protein and shows their most common DNA and genes. In this sample the table shows around 78,000 distinct CDR3 sequences, around 40% of which occur a single time. Together, the top ten hold 85% to 95% of the sample. Deletion took 1 base off V and 4 bases off J, with a span of 4 bases between the germline ends. The CDR3 goes from the cysteine to the phenylalanine over 12 residues. Only the CDR3 DNA is retained, 36 bases long and in frame from the first base.

This specimen was CD8+ T cells from cultured PBMCs, taken from culture after CMV antigen stimulation. This TCR was sampled from a human donor in good health (CMV status not recorded). Some clones in this sample may be carry-over from other donors' samples. The sequence is built from TRBV12-3 or TRBV12-4 and TRBJ1-2; no D gene call is confident. In nucleotide form, the sequence is TGTGCCAGCAGTTTAGGTTCCTATGGCTACACCTTC. This is translated as CASSLGSYGYTF.